Each of the 27 T cell receptor beta chains below was sequenced from the same sample in a study of T cells in Graves' hyperthyroidism and ophthalmopathy. It was RNA transcripts that yielded the amplified TCR beta CDR3 regions. The TCR CDR3 was amplified in a first-round RT-PCR using the HTBI primer set. TCRdb recomputed calls from the multiplex PCR reads with MiXCR, one row per CDR3 protein. The sample has some 600,000 distinct CDR3 sequences; approximately 15% are singletons. Input material: blood. These receptors all stem from a woman younger than 45 with Graves' hyperthyroidism that later progressed to Graves' ophthalmopathy.

This clonotype was picked up a small number of times. A single base separates this from a much larger clone, so it may be a read error. This chain uses TRBV3-2 with TRBJ1-1; the D call TRBD1 from the table was never checked on the DNA. TRBV3-2 is described as a pseudogene. The CDR3 covers 18 residues. In DNA form, the CDR3 reads TGTGCCAGCAGCCATCAAGAGTGGGGGGGTTCGGGGAACACTGAAGCTTTCTTT. This codes for CASSHQEWGGSGNTEAFF.

The chain is built from TRBV11-1 and TRBJ2-3; possible D gene TRBD1, 5 bases. Germline-derived CDR1 and CDR2 are SGHAT and FQDESV (reference sequence). The CDR3 covers 14 residues. Trimming left V 5 bases short and J 2 bases short, with 11 bases between. This chain's CDR3 is CASSRQSFTDTQYF. The CDR3 region has the DNA TGTGCCAGCAGCAGACAGAGCTTCACAGATACGCAGTATTTT.

This clonotype was counted at least ten times. The J gene is TRBJ2-5, the V gene TRBV28, with D possibly being TRBD1 (5 bases). V lost 6 bases and J 5 bases, leaving 16 bases between the germline ends. CDR3 size: 14 residues. CDR1 and CDR2 from the germline V gene are MDHEN and SYDVKM. The CDR3 is CASRPGIPRETQYF. In DNA form, the CDR3 reads TGTGCCAGCAGACCAGGGATACCTCGGGAGACCCAGTACTTC.

The rearrangement links TRBV30 to TRBJ1-5; D unclear. The germline V gene has CDR1 GTSNPN and CDR2 SVGIG (reference sequence). V was cut by 2 bases and J by 5 bases, with 16 bases left in between. This CDR3 contains 15 residues. The CDR3 spells CAWSSVGQAYQPQHF. CDR3 in DNA: TGTGCCTGGAGTTCGGTCGGGCAGGCTTATCAGCCCCAGCATTTT.

Remarks on this clonotype: One base away lies a much larger clone, so this may be a sequencing read error. The chain joins TRBV20-1 to TRBJ2-1; 13 positions match TRBD2. V was pared by 0 bases and J by 9 bases, with 8 bases of the junction left unmatched. The CDR3 consists of 16 residues. The germline CDR1 and CDR2 sequences are DFQATT and SNEGSKA (reference sequence). The CDR3: CSARDLGLAGVFEQFF. DNA for the CDR3: TGCAGTGCTAGAGATCTCGGACTAGCGGGAGTTTTTGAGCAGTTCTTC.

This clonotype was recorded at least ten times. The genes are TRBV29-1 and TRBJ2-3, with 15 bases lining up with TRBD2. CDR3 size: 13 residues. CDR1 and CDR2 from the germline V gene are SQVTM and ANQGSEA. V was pared by 7 bases and J by 4 bases, with 0 bases of the junction left unmatched. CDR3 region: CSGTSGRADTQYF. The CDR3, as DNA: TGCAGCGGGACTAGCGGGAGGGCAGATACGCAGTATTTT.

This clonotype was counted many times. The chain couples TRBV28 to TRBJ2-7; unclear D gene. Trimming shortened V by 9 bases and J by 3 bases, and 15 bases separated the two germline ends. Germline V gene lookup returns CDR1 MDHEN and CDR2 SYDVKM. The CDR3 totals 13 residues. CDR3 DNA sequence: TGTGCCAGTCAGGTGGCAGTTAGCTACGAGCAGTACTTC. Translated: CASQVAVSYEQYF.

This clonotype was detected many times. This rearrangement joins TRBV30 to TRBJ1-2; 7 bases line up with TRBD1. The germline CDR1 and CDR2 sequences are GTSNPN and SVGIG (reference sequence). After removal of 4 bases from V and 1 base from J, the junction contained 15 bases not matched to a gene. CDR3 length equals 17 residues. CDR3 DNA sequence: TGTGCCTGGATTCGTCCGGGGACAGTTTTACTTAACTATGGCTACACCTTC. Encoded protein: CAWIRPGTVLLNYGYTF.

This clonotype has just a few counts. A much larger clone differs from this one at a single base, so this may be a read error. The chain employs TRBV12-3 or TRBV12-4 and TRBJ1-5, with TRBD1 as a possible D gene (6 bases). There are 15 residues in the CDR3. V lost 4 bases, J lost 6 bases, and 16 bases lay in between. The CDR3, as DNA: TGTGCCAGCAGTTCTAGGGCCAAAGGGGGTCAGCCCCAGCATTTT. Its translation is CASSSRAKGGQPQHF.

This clonotype was seen ten or more times. One end of the junction does not line up with germline, which may come from a read error. The V call is TRBV6-2 or TRBV6-3, the J call TRBJ1-1; D remains unclear. The CDR3 covers 13 residues. Germline V gene data show CDR1 as MNHEY and CDR2 as SVGEGT. CDR3: CASSYYTNTEAFF. The CDR3 nucleotides read TGTGCCAGCAGCTACTACACGAACACTGAAGCTTTCTTT.

This clonotype has a count of ten or more. The chain couples TRBV4-1 to TRBJ2-5, with TRBD2 matching 7 bases. Looked up from germline, CDR1 is MGHRA and CDR2 is YSYEKL. With 2 bases clipped from V and 1 base from J, the junction kept 1 base outside the gene matches. This CDR3 comprises 14 residues. CDR3: CASSQREGQETQYF. CDR3 nucleotide sequence: TGCGCCAGCAGCCAAAGGGAGGGCCAAGAGACCCAGTACTTC.

This clonotype was seen ten or more times. The V gene is TRBV19, the J gene TRBJ1-2; 9 bases line up with TRBD1. CDR1 and CDR2 (germline): LNHDA, SQIVND (reference sequence). CDR3 length: 14 amino acids. The V segment lost 6 bases and the J segment 8 bases; nucleotides outside the gene matches: 10. The CDR3 region is CASSLQDRGKGYTF. Written as DNA, the CDR3 is TGTGCCAGTAGCCTGCAGGACAGGGGAAAAGGCTACACCTTC.

This clonotype was found many times. The chain joins TRBV9 to TRBJ2-3; 8 bases align to TRBD2. V lost 0 bases to trimming and J lost 2 bases; unmatched junction nucleotides: 5. This CDR3 spans 16 amino acids. CDR1 and CDR2 (germline): SGDLS, YYNGEE. This CDR3 reads CASSVGAGGFTDTQYF. CDR3 coding DNA: TGTGCCAGCAGCGTAGGGGCGGGAGGATTCACAGATACGCAGTATTTT.

Many counts were recorded for this clonotype. The chain joins TRBV6-1 to TRBJ1-4; D ambiguous. Trimming took off 10 bases at V and 0 bases at J, with 9 bases between the two ends. Germline lookup yields CDR1 MNHNS and CDR2 SASEGT. This CDR3 is built from 13 residues. This CDR3 reads CATTIATNEKLFF. CDR3 nucleotides: TGTGCCACCACTATTGCAACTAATGAAAAACTGTTTTTT.

This clonotype was found many times. The gene calls are TRBV3-1 and TRBJ1-1; unclear D gene. Germline CDR1 is LGHDT and CDR2 is YNNKEL (reference sequence). V was cut by 0 bases and J by 10 bases, with 15 bases left in between. The CDR3 contains 14 residues. CDR3 protein: CASSQDGLHGPAFF. In DNA form, the CDR3 reads TGTGCCAGCAGCCAAGATGGGCTACATGGGCCAGCTTTCTTT.

Of note for this clonotype: Germline is not matched at one junction end, which may reflect a read error. V is TRBV4-1 and J is TRBJ1-1, with D tentatively TRBD1 (6 bases). Germline-derived CDR1 and CDR2 are MGHRA and YSYEKL. CDR3 size: 16 residues. The CDR3 DNA sequence: TGCGCCAGCAGCCAAGGATGGACAGCCAGGAACACTGAAGCTTCCTTT. The encoded protein is CASSQGWTARNTEASF.

V usage is TRBV15 and J usage is TRBJ2-3, with TRBD2 matching 11 bases. Germline V lookup: CDR1 LNHNV, CDR2 YYDKDF (reference sequence). Losses at the gene ends were 3 bases for V and 3 bases for J; bases not matched to a gene: 5. CDR3 length: 16 amino acids. CDR3 residues: CATSSSSGGLTDTQYF. The CDR3 DNA reads as TGTGCCACCAGCAGCTCTAGCGGGGGGCTAACAGATACGCAGTATTTT.

The table lists this clonotype with many counts. The rearrangement links TRBV27 to TRBJ2-3; D remains unclear. CDR1 and CDR2 from the germline V gene are MNHEY and SMNVEV (reference sequence). The V gene lost 2 bases and the J gene lost 2 bases, with 11 bases spanning the gap. CDR3 length: 15 amino acids. CDR3 in DNA: TGTGCCAGCAGTTTAGGCGGCCCAATCACAGATACGCAGTATTTT. It encodes CASSLGGPITDTQYF.

The table lists this clonotype with many counts. This rearrangement joins TRBV20-1 to TRBJ2-5; tentatively, D is TRBD2 (5 bases). CDR1 is DFQATT, CDR2 SNEGSKA, per germline (reference sequence). The V and J ends lost 3 bases and 5 bases respectively, with 16 bases between them. This CDR3 contains 14 residues. The CDR3 loop is CSARIAARGETQYF. In DNA, the CDR3 is TGCAGTGCTAGGATCGCGGCCCGAGGGGAGACCCAGTACTTC.

In this sample, this clonotype turned up many times. This chain connects TRBV30 to TRBJ2-7; D not certain. CDR3 length: 11 amino acids. Germline CDR1 GTSNPN, CDR2 SVGIG (reference sequence). V was clipped by 3 bases and J by 4 bases, with 7 bases between them. CDR3 DNA: TGTGCCTGGAGCTTGGGGTACGAGCAGTACTTC. It specifies CAWSLGYEQYF.

This clonotype was observed many times. The rearrangement joins TRBV28 to TRBJ2-1; 9 bases agree with TRBD1. CDR1 MDHEN and CDR2 SYDVKM come from the germline V gene. This CDR3 has 14 amino acids. Losses at the gene ends were 6 bases for V and 4 bases for J; bases not matched to a gene: 4. The CDR3 sequence is CASRSGQGYNEQFF. The DNA of the CDR3 is TGTGCCAGCAGATCGGGACAGGGATACAATGAGCAGTTCTTC.

This clonotype was recorded at least ten times. V usage is TRBV24-1 and J usage is TRBJ1-2; 7 nucleotides match TRBD1. CDR3 length: 12 amino acids. With 12 bases clipped from V and 4 bases from J, the junction kept 7 bases outside the gene matches. Germline CDR1 and CDR2: KGHDR and SFDVKD. The CDR3 bases are TGTGCCCCCCGGGACAGTGGCTATGGCTACACCTTC. Encoded protein: CAPRDSGYGYTF.

This clonotype was seen repeatedly, ten times or more. This sequence joins TRBV11-3 and TRBJ2-5; either TRBD1 or TRBD2 may supply D (5 bases each). Germline-derived CDR1 and CDR2 are SGHNT and YENEEA. The V and J ends lost 4 bases and 4 bases respectively, with 16 bases between them. CDR3 size: 15 residues. CDR3 region: CASSSRIRDGETQYF. CDR3 sequence (DNA): TGTGCCAGCAGCTCGCGAATCCGGGACGGAGAGACCCAGTACTTC.

The rearrangement links TRBV7-9 to TRBJ1-3; D call uncertain. The CDR3 is made up of 16 amino acids. Germline-derived CDR1 and CDR2 are SEHNR and FQNEAQ (reference sequence). Trimming stripped 1 base from V and 3 bases from J, with 13 bases between. The CDR3 reads CASSLVAGGGGNTIYF. The DNA of the CDR3 is TGTGCCAGCAGCTTAGTAGCGGGAGGTGGTGGAAACACCATATATTTT.

This clonotype occurred a few times. The chain recombines TRBV19 with TRBJ1-5, with a weak D call TRBD1 (6 bases). Trimming removed 9 bases at V and 9 bases at J, with 27 bases between. CDR3 length: 16 amino acids. Germline V gene data show CDR1 as LNHDA and CDR2 as SQIVND (reference sequence). CDR3 DNA sequence: TGTGCCAGCCGGGACACCGCAGGGTCTTCCCGGGGGCCCCAGCATTTT. Protein product: CASRDTAGSSRGPQHF.

This clonotype was recorded many times. This CDR3 reads CASSLEGGAPPYNEQFF. The CDR3 DNA is TGTGCCAGCAGCTTAGAGGGCGGAGCCCCTCCATACAATGAGCAGTTCTTC. The chain links TRBV7-8 to TRBJ2-1, with D uncertain. The germline V gene encodes CDR1 SGHVS and CDR2 FQNEAQ. Trimming took off 1 base at V and 4 bases at J, with 17 bases between the two ends. CDR3 size: 17 residues. Using reference TRBV7-8 and TRBJ2-1 for the parts outside the CDR3, the full variable domain is GAGVSQSPRYKVAKRGQDVALRCDPISGHVSLFWYQQALGQGPEFLTYFQNEAQLDKSGLPSDRFFAERPEGSVSTLKIQRTQQEDSAVYLCASSLEGGAPPYNEQFFGPGTRLTVL.

This clonotype was seen ten or more times. V usage is TRBV10-3 and J usage is TRBJ2-1, with a tentative D call TRBD2 (7 bases). The ends were cut back, 0 bases at V and 8 bases at J, with 14 bases in the middle. Looked up from germline, CDR1 is ENHRY and CDR2 is SYGVKD. CDR3 length: 15 residues. CDR3 bases: TGTGCCATCAGTGAGTCGGAGGGGGAGGGCGATGAGCAGTTCTTC. The encoded protein is CAISESEGEGDEQFF.